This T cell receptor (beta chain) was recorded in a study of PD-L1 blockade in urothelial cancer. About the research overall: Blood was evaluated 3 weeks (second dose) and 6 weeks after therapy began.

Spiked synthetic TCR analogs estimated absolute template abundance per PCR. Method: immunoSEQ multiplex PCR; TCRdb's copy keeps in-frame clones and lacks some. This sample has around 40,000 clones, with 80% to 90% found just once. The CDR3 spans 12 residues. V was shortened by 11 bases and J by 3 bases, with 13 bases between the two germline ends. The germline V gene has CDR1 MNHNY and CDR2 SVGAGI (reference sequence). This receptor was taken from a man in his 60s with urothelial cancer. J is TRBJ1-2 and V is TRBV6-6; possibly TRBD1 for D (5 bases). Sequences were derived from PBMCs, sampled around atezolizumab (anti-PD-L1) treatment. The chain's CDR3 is CAGKQDDYGYTF. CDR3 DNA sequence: TGTGCCGGGAAACAGGATGACTATGGCTACACCTTC.